Presented here are 22 T cell receptor beta chains from one specimen sequenced in a study of monozygotic twins with inflammatory bowel disease. No DNA is given; TCRdb re-called the 5' RACE reads and lists each CDR3 protein once. The sample totals a few hundred thousand distinct CDR3 sequences; its top ten clones hold 2.5% to 3%. Material for sequencing was blood. These receptor sequences come from a human donor with ulcerative colitis or Crohn's disease, or a healthy co-twin of an affected twin (not recorded which).

This chain links TRBV5-4 with TRBJ1-4; TCRdb proposes TRBD1, but this gene call is untestable without DNA. Germline V CDR1 and CDR2: SGHNT, YYREEE (reference sequence). The CDR3 has 16 amino acids. CDR3 sequence reads: CASSQRRDLSGEKLFF. Complete variable domain (other parts from reference TRBV5-4 and TRBJ1-4): ETGVTQSPTHLIKTRGQQVTLRCSSQSGHNTVSWYQQALGQGPQFIFQYYREEENGRGNFPPRFSGLQFPNYSSELNVNALELDDSALYLCASSQRRDLSGEKLFFGSGTQLSVL.

The chain combines TRBV7-8 with TRBJ2-7. Germline assignment: CDR1 SGHVS and CDR2 FQNEAQ. The CDR3 sequence is 14 residues long. CDR3 protein: CASSSPTETYEQYF.

V gene TRBV6-5 combines with J gene TRBJ2-5; TCRdb's assignment of TRBD2 cannot be checked, as there is no DNA. The CDR3 is 17 residues long. CDR1 is MNHEY, CDR2 SVGAGI, per germline. The CDR3 loop is CASSLSIRGGRQETQYF.

This chain joins TRBV12-3 or TRBV12-4 and TRBJ1-2; TCRdb proposes TRBD1, but this gene call is untestable without DNA. The CDR3 runs 14 residues. CDR3: CASSDRGSPYGYTF.

This CDR3 reads CASKRWTGRTSTQYF. The chain employs TRBV10-2 and TRBJ2-5; TCRdb reports TRBD1, a call that lacks DNA to check it against. The CDR3 totals 15 residues. The V gene's germline CDR1 is WSHSY and CDR2 SAAADI.

The chain uses TRBV25-1 and TRBJ1-4. The CDR3 is made up of 14 amino acids. Germline V gives CDR1 MGHDK, CDR2 SYGVNS. The CDR3 is CASSEWQDNEKLFF.

V and J are TRBV27 and TRBJ2-1; without DNA, the TCRdb call of TRBD2 cannot be checked. CDR1 is MNHEY, CDR2 SMNVEV, per germline (reference sequence). The CDR3 covers 17 residues. The CDR3 loop reads CASSLSGTSGSYNEQFF.

The J gene is TRBJ2-7, the V gene TRBV12-3 or TRBV12-4; the TRBD2 assignment by TCRdb is unverifiable without DNA. This CDR3 has 15 amino acids. The CDR3 loop reads CASSWRVGYRDEQYF.

The J gene is TRBJ2-1, the V gene TRBV9; the D gene TCRdb calls, TRBD2, cannot be checked with no DNA. This CDR3 has 15 amino acids. Germline CDR1 and CDR2: SGDLS and YYNGEE. This CDR3 is CASSILAETYNEQFF.

This chain links TRBV5-5 with TRBJ2-7. CDR1 and CDR2 (germline): SGHKS, YYEKEE (reference sequence). The CDR3 has 13 amino acids. The CDR3 spells CASSFGRTYEQYF.

J is TRBJ2-7 and V is TRBV20-1; with no DNA, the TCRdb D assignment of TRBD1 cannot be verified. The CDR3 length is 14 residues. The V gene's germline CDR1 is DFQATT and CDR2 SNEGSKA (reference sequence). Here the CDR3 reads CSARHPGQGYEQYF.

V is TRBV7-2 and J is TRBJ1-4; TCRdb selects TRBD1, and the lack of DNA leaves this call unchecked. CDR3 size: 16 residues. From germline, CDR1 is SGHTA and CDR2 FQGNSA. The CDR3 region is CASSSQGDATNEKLFF.

V and J are TRBV3-1 and TRBJ1-2; TCRdb reports TRBD1, a call that lacks DNA to check it against. Per the germline V gene, CDR1 is LGHDT and CDR2 is YNNKEL (reference sequence). This CDR3 spans 16 amino acids. CDR3 loop: CASSRSGGAPIYGYTF.

CDR3 region: CASSLSPIQGGGQETQYF. The J gene is TRBJ2-5, the V gene TRBV5-1; TCRdb reports TRBD1, a call that lacks DNA to check it against. Germline CDR1 SGHRS, CDR2 YFSETQ. There are 18 residues in the CDR3.

The chain recombines TRBV20-1 with TRBJ1-1. The CDR3 consists of 14 residues. CDR1 and CDR2 (germline): DFQATT, SNEGSKA (reference sequence). CDR3 sequence reads: CSARAPRGNTEAFF.

The V and J genes are TRBV18 and TRBJ2-7; TCRdb proposes TRBD1, but this gene call is untestable without DNA. CDR3 length equals 17 residues. Germline CDR1 KGHSH, CDR2 LQKENI. The CDR3 region is CASSPQQAKGGSYEQYF.

The J gene is TRBJ2-5, the V gene TRBV6-5; the D call from TCRdb, TRBD2, cannot be confirmed without DNA. CDR1 and CDR2 from the germline V gene are MNHEY and SVGAGI. CDR3 size: 16 residues. The CDR3 loop reads CASSYSGTSGQETQYF.

The chain employs TRBV12-3 or TRBV12-4 and TRBJ2-2; the TRBD1 assignment by TCRdb is unverifiable without DNA. This CDR3 is 16 amino acids long. CDR3 sequence reads: CASSLSRTQNTGELFF.

This chain joins TRBV7-2 and TRBJ2-1; TCRdb's D call of TRBD2 is untestable without DNA. Germline lookup yields CDR1 SGHTA and CDR2 FQGNSA. This CDR3 has 15 residues. The CDR3 protein is CASSRSALSYNEQFF.

The chain has TRBV14 and TRBJ2-3; absent DNA, TCRdb's TRBD1 call cannot be checked. In germline, CDR1 is SGHDN, CDR2 FVKESK. The CDR3 has 15 amino acids. The CDR3 loop is CASSQGRGYTDTQYF.

The chain uses TRBV7-2 and TRBJ2-7. CDR1 and CDR2 from the germline V gene are SGHTA and FQGNSA. The CDR3 length is 11 residues. CDR3: CASSAIGEQYF.

The J gene is TRBJ2-3, the V gene TRBV12-3 or TRBV12-4; the D call from TCRdb, TRBD2, cannot be confirmed without DNA. The length of the CDR3 is 17 residues. CDR3 sequence: CASSSQLERESTDTQYF.